This is a list of T cell receptor beta chains from one sample in a study of blood T cell repertoires in COVID-19. TCRdb keeps only in-frame clones here, not all; method: immunoSEQ multiplex PCR. The data show under 130,000 clones, 84% seen once. Material for sequencing was peripheral blood. Source of these receptors: a human donor in a cohort sampled during active or convalescent COVID-19. CDR3s include the opening cysteine and the closing phenylalanine or tryptophan. Fields, in order: V gene, J gene, CDR3 protein.

V gene: TRBV5-6; J gene: TRBJ2-3; CDR3 protein: CASSPGRMGRNTQYF
V gene: TRBV15; J gene: TRBJ1-1; CDR3 protein: CATSRTGWDTEAFF
V gene: TRBV6-5; J gene: TRBJ1-1; CDR3 protein: CASSNRVEVEAFF
V gene: TRBV9; J gene: TRBJ2-3; CDR3 protein: CASSVGGVDTQYF
V gene: TRBV4-1; J gene: TRBJ1-2; CDR3 protein: CASSLGQGALAYGYTF
V gene: TRBV5-5; J gene: TRBJ2-7; CDR3 protein: CASTMTGPREQYF
V gene: TRBV7-5; J gene: TRBJ1-6; CDR3 protein: CVRSLNLEGSSPLHF
V gene: TRBV6-5; J gene: TRBJ1-2; CDR3 protein: CASSYSGVSGYTF
V gene: TRBV7-2; J gene: TRBJ2-7; CDR3 protein: CASSLGLAGTYEQYF
V gene: TRBV7-6; J gene: TRBJ1-4; CDR3 protein: CASSHLGGANEKLFF
V gene: TRBV5-1; J gene: TRBJ2-7; CDR3 protein: CASSLGGQGILYEQYF
V gene: TRBV5-4; J gene: TRBJ2-1; CDR3 protein: CASSFGRGRTYNEQFF
V gene: TRBV7-2; J gene: TRBJ2-3; CDR3 protein: CASSLLAGGTAGADTQYF
V gene: TRBV7-2; J gene: TRBJ2-7; CDR3 protein: CASKVSAGATYEQYF
V gene: TRBV6-1; J gene: TRBJ2-7; CDR3 protein: CASSDIAGDSYEQYF
V gene: TRBV7-2; J gene: TRBJ2-2; CDR3 protein: CASSSGRFDTGELFF
V gene: TRBV24-1; J gene: TRBJ2-3; CDR3 protein: CATSDLGEASSPRVQYF
V gene: TRBV27; J gene: TRBJ1-4; CDR3 protein: CASSFPNEKLFF
V gene: TRBV19; J gene: TRBJ2-5; CDR3 protein: CASSADRGKETQYF
V gene: TRBV18; J gene: TRBJ1-4; CDR3 protein: CASSFTGTEVEKLFF
V gene: TRBV2; J gene: TRBJ2-1; CDR3 protein: CASSETRNEQFF
V gene: TRBV6-5; J gene: TRBJ2-2; CDR3 protein: CASRMDRVVGELFF
V gene: TRBV19; J gene: TRBJ2-2; CDR3 protein: CASRRELQTGELFF
V gene: TRBV28; J gene: TRBJ1-4; CDR3 protein: CASRGTGRGGNEKLFF
V gene: TRBV7-8; J gene: TRBJ1-3; CDR3 protein: CASSLGQGPLSGNTIYF
V gene: TRBV19; J gene: TRBJ2-3; CDR3 protein: CASSIPGSDTQYF
V gene: TRBV6-4; J gene: TRBJ1-2; CDR3 protein: CASSREASPNYGYTF
V gene: TRBV27; J gene: TRBJ1-4; CDR3 protein: CASSLQGPNEKLFF
V gene: TRBV23-1; J gene: TRBJ1-5; CDR3 protein: CASSQSGLGQGGEPQHF
V gene: TRBV4-2; J gene: TRBJ1-4; CDR3 protein: CASSQGIGGENEKLFF
V gene: TRBV18; J gene: TRBJ2-1; CDR3 protein: CASSPRTTTGANEQFF
V gene: TRBV7-9; J gene: TRBJ1-5; CDR3 protein: CASSLGGLPQPQHF
V gene: TRBV5-1; J gene: TRBJ2-5; CDR3 protein: CASSLGLAGAGPRETQYF
V gene: TRBV3-1/TRBV3-2; J gene: TRBJ1-5; CDR3 protein: CASSPRTGFQPQHF
V gene: TRBV6-1; J gene: TRBJ1-5; CDR3 protein: CASSDDRRRSNQPQHF
V gene: TRBV9; J gene: TRBJ1-4; CDR3 protein: CASSVGGALSEKLFF
V gene: TRBV28; J gene: TRBJ1-4; CDR3 protein: CASSLGQGARTNEKLFF
V gene: TRBV19; J gene: TRBJ1-1; CDR3 protein: CASSYLAGTEAFF
V gene: TRBV7-3; J gene: TRBJ1-2; CDR3 protein: CASSPGGTYGYTF
V gene: TRBV7-6; J gene: TRBJ1-4; CDR3 protein: CASSLVGTGNEKLFF
V gene: TRBV4-2; J gene: TRBJ2-3; CDR3 protein: CASSQETGDVADTQYF
V gene: TRBV14; J gene: TRBJ2-3; CDR3 protein: CASSQFLGRGESTDTQYF
V gene: TRBV9; J gene: TRBJ1-2; CDR3 protein: CASSADGINYGYTF
V gene: TRBV4-2; J gene: TRBJ2-7; CDR3 protein: CASSRGTAGGFEQYF
V gene: TRBV21-1; J gene: TRBJ1-5; CDR3 protein: CASSPAGEQPQHF
V gene: TRBV18; J gene: TRBJ1-5; CDR3 protein: CASSPSKGAKNSNQPQHF
V gene: TRBV9; J gene: TRBJ2-7; CDR3 protein: CASSVVGTGGLYEQYF
V gene: TRBV4-2; J gene: TRBJ2-3; CDR3 protein: CASGGRSTDTQYF
V gene: TRBV5-1; J gene: TRBJ2-1; CDR3 protein: CASSPTAGYNEQFF
V gene: TRBV18; J gene: TRBJ1-4; CDR3 protein: CASSPGKGQSNEKLFF
V gene: TRBV3-1/TRBV3-2; J gene: TRBJ1-2; CDR3 protein: CASSQDLLYGYTF
V gene: TRBV10-3; J gene: TRBJ2-4; CDR3 protein: CATTPGTGGKNIQYF
V gene: TRBV7-9; J gene: TRBJ2-3; CDR3 protein: CASSPPRASTDTQYF
V gene: TRBV27; J gene: TRBJ2-2; CDR3 protein: CASSLVAGGELFF
V gene: TRBV5-1; J gene: TRBJ2-3; CDR3 protein: CASSLAGLAGGPITDTQYF